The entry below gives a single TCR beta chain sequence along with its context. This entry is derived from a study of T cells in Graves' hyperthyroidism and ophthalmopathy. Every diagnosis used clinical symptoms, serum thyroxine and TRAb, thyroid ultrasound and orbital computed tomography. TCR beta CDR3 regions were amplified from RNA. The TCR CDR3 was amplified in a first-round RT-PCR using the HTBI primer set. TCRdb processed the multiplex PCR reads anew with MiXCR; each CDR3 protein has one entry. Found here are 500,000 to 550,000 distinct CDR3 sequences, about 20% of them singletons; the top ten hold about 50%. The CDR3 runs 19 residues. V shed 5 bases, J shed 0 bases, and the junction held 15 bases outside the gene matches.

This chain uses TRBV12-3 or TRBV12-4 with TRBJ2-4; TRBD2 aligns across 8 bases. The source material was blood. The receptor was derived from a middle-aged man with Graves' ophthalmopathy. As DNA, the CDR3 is TGTGCCAGCAGTCCCCACCCGGGGGGGCAGTTTCTAGCCAAAAACATTCAGTACTTC. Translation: CASSPHPGGQFLAKNIQYF.